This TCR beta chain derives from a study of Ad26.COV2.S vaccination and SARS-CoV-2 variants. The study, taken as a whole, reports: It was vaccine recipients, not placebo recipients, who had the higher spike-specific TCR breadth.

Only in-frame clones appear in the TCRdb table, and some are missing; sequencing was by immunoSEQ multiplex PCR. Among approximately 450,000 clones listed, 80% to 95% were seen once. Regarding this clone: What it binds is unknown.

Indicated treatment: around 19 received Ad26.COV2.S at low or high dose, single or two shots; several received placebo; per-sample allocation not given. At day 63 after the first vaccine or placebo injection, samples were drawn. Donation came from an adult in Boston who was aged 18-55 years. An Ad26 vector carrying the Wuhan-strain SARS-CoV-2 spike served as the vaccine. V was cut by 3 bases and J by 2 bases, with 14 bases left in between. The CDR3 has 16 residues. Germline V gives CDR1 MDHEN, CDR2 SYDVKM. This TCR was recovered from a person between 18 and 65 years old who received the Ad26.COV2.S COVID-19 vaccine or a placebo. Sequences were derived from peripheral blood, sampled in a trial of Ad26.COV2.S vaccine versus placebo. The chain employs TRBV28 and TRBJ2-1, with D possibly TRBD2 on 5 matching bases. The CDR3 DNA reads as TGTGCCAGCAGTTTCCGGGAAGCCTACACCTACAATGAGCAGTTCTTC. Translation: CASSFREAYTYNEQFF.